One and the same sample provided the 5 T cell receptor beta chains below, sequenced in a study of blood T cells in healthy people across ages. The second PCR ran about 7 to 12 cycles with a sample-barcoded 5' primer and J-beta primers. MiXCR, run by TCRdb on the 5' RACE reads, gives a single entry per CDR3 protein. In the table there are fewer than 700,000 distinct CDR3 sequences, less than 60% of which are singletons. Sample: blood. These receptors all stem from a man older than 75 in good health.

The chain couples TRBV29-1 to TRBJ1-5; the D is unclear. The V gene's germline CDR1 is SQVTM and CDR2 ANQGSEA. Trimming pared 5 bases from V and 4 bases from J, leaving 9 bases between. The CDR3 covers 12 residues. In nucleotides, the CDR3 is TGCAGCGTTCAGACGGGAAATCAGCCCCAGCATTTT. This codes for CSVQTGNQPQHF.

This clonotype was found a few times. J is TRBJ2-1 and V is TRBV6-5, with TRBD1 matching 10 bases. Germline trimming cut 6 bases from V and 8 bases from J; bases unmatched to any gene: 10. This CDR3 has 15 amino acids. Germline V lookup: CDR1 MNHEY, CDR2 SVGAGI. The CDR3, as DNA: TGTGCCAGCAGGGACACCGGGACAGGGGTCTATGAGCAGTTCTTC. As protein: CASRDTGTGVYEQFF.

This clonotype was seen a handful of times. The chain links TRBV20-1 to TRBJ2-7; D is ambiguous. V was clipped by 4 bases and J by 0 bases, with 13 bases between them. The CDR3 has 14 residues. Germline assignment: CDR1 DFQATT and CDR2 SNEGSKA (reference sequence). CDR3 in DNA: TGCAGTGCTATGGACCTACGCAGCTCCTACGAGCAGTACTTC. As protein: CSAMDLRSSYEQYF.

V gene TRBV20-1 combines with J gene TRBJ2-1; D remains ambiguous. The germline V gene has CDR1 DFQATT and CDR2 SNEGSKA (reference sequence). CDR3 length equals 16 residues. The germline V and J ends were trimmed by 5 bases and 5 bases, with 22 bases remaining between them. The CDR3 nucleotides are TGCAGTGCTCCCGAATCGGTCTTTGGGGAAGACAATGAGCAGTTCTTC. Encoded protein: CSAPESVFGEDNEQFF.

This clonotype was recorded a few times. CDR3 loop: CASSQVLLAGASGNEQFF. As DNA, the CDR3 is TGCGCCAGCAGCCAAGTGTTACTAGCGGGAGCGTCAGGCAATGAGCAGTTCTTC. This chain connects TRBV4-3 to TRBJ2-1; 11 bases match TRBD2. V shed 1 base and J 6 bases; nucleotides not matched to a gene: 11. Germline V lookup: CDR1 LGHNA, CDR2 YSLEER. This CDR3 comprises 18 residues.